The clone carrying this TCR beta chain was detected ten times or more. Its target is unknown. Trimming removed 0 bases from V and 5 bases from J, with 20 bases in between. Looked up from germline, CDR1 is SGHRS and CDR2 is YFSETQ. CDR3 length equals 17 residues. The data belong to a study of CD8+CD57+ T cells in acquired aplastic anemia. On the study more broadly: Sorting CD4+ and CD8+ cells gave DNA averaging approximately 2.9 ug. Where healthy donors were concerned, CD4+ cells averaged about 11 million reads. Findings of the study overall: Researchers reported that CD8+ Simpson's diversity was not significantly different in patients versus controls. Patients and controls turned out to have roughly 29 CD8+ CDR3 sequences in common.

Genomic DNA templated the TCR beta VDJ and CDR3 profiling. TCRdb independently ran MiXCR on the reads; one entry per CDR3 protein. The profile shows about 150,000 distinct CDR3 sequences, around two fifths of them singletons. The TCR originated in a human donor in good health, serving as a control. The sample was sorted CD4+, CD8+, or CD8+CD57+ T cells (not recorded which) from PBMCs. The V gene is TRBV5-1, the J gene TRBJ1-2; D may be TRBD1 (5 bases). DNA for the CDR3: TGCGCCAGCAGCTTGGAGGGGCCGGGACGGACTAGGTATGGCTACACCTTC. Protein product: CASSLEGPGRTRYGYTF.